Listed here are 6 T cell receptor beta chains from one sample, sequenced in a study of blood T cell repertoires in COVID-19. Assay: immunoSEQ multiplex PCR; the TCRdb copy retains only in-frame clones and omits some. The table lists 200,000 to 250,000 clones, 80% of them singletons. What was sequenced was PBMCs or T cells enriched from blood (not recorded which). Receptors were obtained from a young man with acute COVID-19.

The gene calls are TRBV9 and TRBJ2-1; TRBD2 matches at 9 bases. The CDR3 contains 13 residues. V was clipped by 2 bases and J by 10 bases; unmatched bases: 4. Germline CDR1 reads SGDLS; CDR2 reads YYNGEE. CDR3: CASSVGTSLEQFF. The CDR3 bases are TGTGCCAGCAGCGTTGGGACTAGCCTAGAGCAGTTCTTC.

The rearrangement joins TRBV2 to TRBJ2-5, with TRBD2 matching 9 bases. Germline V lookup: CDR1 SNHLY, CDR2 FYNNEI. The V gene end was trimmed by 7 bases and the J gene end by 5 bases; junction bases not matched to a gene: 8. The CDR3 contains 14 residues. Here the CDR3 DNA reads TGTGCCAGCAATCGCGGGGGGGCCGTTGAGACCCAGTACTTC. This encodes CASNRGGAVETQYF.

This clone was detected a few times. The rearrangement links TRBV10-3 to TRBJ2-3; TRBD1 matches 7 bases. The CDR3 consists of 13 residues. The germline V gene has CDR1 ENHRY and CDR2 SYGVKD. Losses at the gene ends were 11 bases for V and 4 bases for J; bases not matched to a gene: 9. The CDR3, as DNA: TGTGCCTCTATGGGAACAGGGGCAGATACGCAGTATTTT. The encoded protein is CASMGTGADTQYF.

V gene TRBV6-5 combines with J gene TRBJ1-5; a weak D match, TRBD1 (5 bases). Trimming took off 6 bases at V and 3 bases at J, with 15 bases between the two ends. Germline lookup yields CDR1 MNHEY and CDR2 SVGAGI. The CDR3 runs 15 residues. Written as DNA, the CDR3 is TGTGCCAGCAGCTGGGGCATCGGAATCAATCAGCCCCAGCATTTT. This translates into CASSWGIGINQPQHF.

This chain connects TRBV29-1 to TRBJ2-1; D possibly corresponds to TRBD2 (7 bases). The CDR3 has 17 amino acids. Per the germline V gene, CDR1 is SQVTM and CDR2 is ANQGSEA. V lost 7 bases to trimming and J lost 0 bases, with 22 bases between them. DNA for the CDR3: TGCAGCGGCTCCGTGGGGGGGGGACAAAGCTCCTACAATGAGCAGTTCTTC. Amino acid sequence: CSGSVGGGQSSYNEQFF.

The chain recombines TRBV7-6 with TRBJ2-5; perhaps TRBD2 as D (6 bases). The germline V and J ends were trimmed by 5 bases and 5 bases, with 27 bases remaining between them. This CDR3 comprises 18 residues. Per the germline V gene, CDR1 is SGHVS and CDR2 is FNYEAQ. The CDR3: CASSHRVTRDSNGETQYF. The CDR3 DNA sequence: TGTGCCAGCAGCCATAGAGTTACCCGGGACTCAAATGGGGAGACCCAGTACTTC.